Listed below are T cell receptor beta chains from one sample, sequenced in a study of Ad26.COV2.S vaccination and SARS-CoV-2 variants. Generated by immunoSEQ multiplex PCR, the TCRdb table keeps only in-frame clones and is missing some. Of some 480,000 clones listed, approximately 90% are singletons. Material: peripheral blood, obtained in a trial of Ad26.COV2.S vaccine versus placebo. The source is a person aged 18-60 years who received the Ad26.COV2.S COVID-19 vaccine or a placebo. Each CDR3 is given with its conserved first and last residue. The D gene is left open where the match is weak. Clone size is given for some rows only: seen once, a few or many times, or a class if the clone is expanded.

J gene	clone size	D gene	V gene	CDR3 length	CDR3 protein	CDR3 DNA
TRBJ1-1	-	-	TRBV7-2	13	CASSFGGNTEAFF	TGTGCCAGCAGCTTTGGGGGGAACACTGAAGCTTTCTTT
TRBJ2-2	-	-	TRBV5-1	14	CASSADGSTGELFF	TGCGCCAGCAGCGCGGACGGATCCACCGGGGAGCTGTTTTTT
TRBJ2-2	-	-	TRBV27	14	CASSFTGVAGELFF	TGTGCCAGCAGTTTTACGGGAGTCGCCGGGGAGCTGTTTTTT
TRBJ1-6	-	-	TRBV5-6	13	CASSLEVFSPLHF	TGTGCCAGCAGCTTGGAGGTGTTTTCACCCCTCCACTTT
TRBJ1-1	-	-	TRBV7-9	11	CASSLGGEAFF	TGTGCCAGCAGCCTGGGGGGTGAAGCTTTCTTT
TRBJ2-2	once	-	TRBV4-1	17	CASSQGDGTENTGELFF	TGCGCCAGCAGCCAAGGGGATGGGACCGAGAACACCGGGGAGCTGTTTTTT
TRBJ2-5	-	TRBD1	TRBV4-2	16	CASSQAGQPGPETQYF	TGTGCCAGCAGCCAAGCGGGACAGCCAGGTCCAGAGACCCAGTACTTC
TRBJ2-3	-	-	TRBV9	14	CASSVGWGTDTQYF	TGTGCCAGCAGCGTAGGGTGGGGAACAGATACGCAGTATTTT
TRBJ2-7	-	TRBD2	TRBV6-5	15	CASSYSGLAGEARYF	TGTGCCAGCAGTTACTCGGGACTAGCGGGAGAGGCGAGGTACTTC
TRBJ2-3	-	-	TRBV13	13	CASSLRSGDTQYF	TGTGCCAGCAGCTTACGATCGGGTGATACGCAGTATTTT
TRBJ1-2	-	-	TRBV27	14	CASSRQSIGDGYTF	TGTGCCAGCAGTCGCCAAAGCATTGGCGATGGCTACACCTTC
TRBJ2-7	once	-	TRBV28	14	CASNTRSPPYEQYF	TGTGCCAGCAATACCCGGTCACCCCCATACGAGCAGTACTTC
TRBJ2-1	once	TRBD2	TRBV28	15	CASSRGGGRLNEQFF	TGTGCCAGCAGCCGGGGGGGCGGGAGATTGAATGAGCAGTTCTTC
TRBJ2-1	-	-	TRBV4-2	15	CASSQRGGAYNEQFF	TGTGCCAGCAGCCAAAGAGGCGGCGCCTACAATGAGCAGTTCTTC
TRBJ2-1	-	-	TRBV7-2	13	CASSPTIFTEQFF	TGTGCCAGCAGCCCAACTATTTTCACTGAGCAGTTCTTC
TRBJ2-3	-	-	TRBV19	13	CASSRQGTDTQYF	TGTGCCAGTAGTAGGCAGGGCACAGATACGCAGTATTTT
TRBJ2-7	-	-	TRBV6-5	13	CASGGDLSYEQYF	TGTGCCAGCGGCGGAGACCTCTCCTACGAGCAGTACTTC
TRBJ2-5	-	-	TRBV6-5	12	CASRTPQETQYF	TGTGCCAGCAGGACTCCCCAAGAGACCCAGTACTTC
TRBJ2-7	-	-	TRBV7-9	14	CASSIGGSAYEQYF	TGTGCCAGCAGCATCGGAGGGAGCGCCTACGAGCAGTACTTC
TRBJ2-7	-	-	TRBV5-1	14	CASSSLGGTYEQYF	TGCGCCAGCAGCTCCCTGGGCGGGACCTACGAGCAGTACTTC
TRBJ1-4	-	-	TRBV21-1	19	CASSKNRGINFTTNEKLFF	TGTGCCAGCAGCAAAAACAGGGGAATCAATTTTACAACTAATGAAAAACTGTTTTTT
TRBJ2-1	once	TRBD2	TRBV5-4	14	CASRSGREGNEQFF	TGTGCCAGCCGTAGCGGGAGAGAGGGTAATGAGCAGTTCTTC
TRBJ2-2	-	-	TRBV5-1	17	CASSLAPGLRGTGELFF	TGCGCCAGCAGCTTGGCCCCAGGGCTGCGAGGCACCGGGGAGCTGTTTTTT
TRBJ1-1	-	-	TRBV6-2/TRBV6-3	14	CASSYSGAAGEAFF	TGTGCCAGCAGTTACTCCGGGGCCGCTGGGGAAGCTTTCTTT
TRBJ1-2	-	TRBD1	TRBV10-3	12	CAVPGQTYGYTF	TGTGCCGTCCCGGGACAGACATATGGCTACACCTTC
TRBJ2-1	-	TRBD2	TRBV5-1	16	CASSLQAGGAYNEQFF	TGCGCCAGCAGCCTCCAAGCGGGAGGAGCCTACAATGAGCAGTTCTTC